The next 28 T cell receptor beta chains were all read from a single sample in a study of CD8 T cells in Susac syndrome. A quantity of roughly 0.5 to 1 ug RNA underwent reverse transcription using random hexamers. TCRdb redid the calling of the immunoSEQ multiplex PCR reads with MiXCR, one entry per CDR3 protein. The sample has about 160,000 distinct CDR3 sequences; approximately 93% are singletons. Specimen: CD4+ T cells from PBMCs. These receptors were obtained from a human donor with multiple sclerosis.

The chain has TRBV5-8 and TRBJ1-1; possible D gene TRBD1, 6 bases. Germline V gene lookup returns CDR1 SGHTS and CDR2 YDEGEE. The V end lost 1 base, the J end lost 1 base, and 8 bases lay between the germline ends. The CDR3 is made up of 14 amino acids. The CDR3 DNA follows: TGTGCCAGCAGCTTGCAGGGGCCGAACACTGAAGCTTTCTTT. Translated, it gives CASSLQGPNTEAFF.

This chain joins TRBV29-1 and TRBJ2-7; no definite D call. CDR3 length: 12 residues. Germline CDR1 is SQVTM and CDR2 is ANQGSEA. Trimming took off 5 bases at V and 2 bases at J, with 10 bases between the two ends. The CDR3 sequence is CSVCDGTYEQYF. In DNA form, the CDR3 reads TGCAGCGTTTGCGACGGTACCTACGAGCAGTACTTC.

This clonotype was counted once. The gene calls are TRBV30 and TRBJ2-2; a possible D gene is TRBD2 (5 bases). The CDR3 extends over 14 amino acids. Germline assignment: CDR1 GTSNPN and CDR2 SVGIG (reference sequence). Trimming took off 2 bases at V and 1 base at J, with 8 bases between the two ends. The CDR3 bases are TGTGCCTGGAGTTTAAGCGGGAACACCGGGGAGCTGTTTTTT. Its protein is CAWSLSGNTGELFF.

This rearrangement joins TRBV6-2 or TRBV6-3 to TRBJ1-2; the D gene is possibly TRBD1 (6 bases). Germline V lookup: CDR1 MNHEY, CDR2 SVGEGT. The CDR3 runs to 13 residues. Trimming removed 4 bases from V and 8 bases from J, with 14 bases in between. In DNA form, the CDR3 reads TGTGCCAGCAGTTGGCTCGAGGGGGACGGCTACACCTTC. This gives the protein CASSWLEGDGYTF.

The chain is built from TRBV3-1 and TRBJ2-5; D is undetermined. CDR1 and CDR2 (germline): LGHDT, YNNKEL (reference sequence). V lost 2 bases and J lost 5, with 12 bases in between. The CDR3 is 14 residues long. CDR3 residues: CASSQLRDGETQYF. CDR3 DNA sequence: TGTGCCAGCAGCCAACTGCGAGACGGGGAGACCCAGTACTTC.

The CDR3 region is CASSLDGNTGELFF. The CDR3 bases are TGCGCCAGCAGCTTGGACGGGAACACCGGGGAGCTGTTTTTT. The chain recombines TRBV5-1 with TRBJ2-2; unclear D gene. Germline CDR1 and CDR2: SGHRS and YFSETQ. Trimming removed 0 bases at V and 1 base at J, with 4 bases between. The CDR3 is made up of 14 amino acids.

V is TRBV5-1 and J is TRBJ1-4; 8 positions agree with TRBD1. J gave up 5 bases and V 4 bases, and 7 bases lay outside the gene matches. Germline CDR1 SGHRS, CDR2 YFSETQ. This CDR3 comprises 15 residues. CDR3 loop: CASSPQGAGNEKLFF. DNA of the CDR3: TGCGCCAGCAGCCCCCAGGGGGCGGGAAATGAAAAACTGTTTTTT. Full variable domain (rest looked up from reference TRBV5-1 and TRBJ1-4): KAGVTQTPRYLIKTRGQQVTLSCSPISGHRSVSWYQQTPGQGLQFLFEYFSETQRNKGNFPGRFSGRQFSNSRSEMNVSTLELGDSALYLCASSPQGAGNEKLFFGSGTQLSVL.

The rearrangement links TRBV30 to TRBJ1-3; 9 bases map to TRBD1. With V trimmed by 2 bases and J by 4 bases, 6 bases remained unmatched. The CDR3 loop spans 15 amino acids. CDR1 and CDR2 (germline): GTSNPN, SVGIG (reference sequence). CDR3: CAWSTGTGYGNTIYF. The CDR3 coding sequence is TGTGCCTGGAGTACCGGGACAGGGTACGGAAACACCATATATTTT. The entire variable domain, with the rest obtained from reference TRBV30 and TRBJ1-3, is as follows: SQTIHQWPATLVQPVGSPLSLECTVEGTSNPNLYWYRQAAGRGLQLLFYSVGIGQISSEVPQNLSASRPQDRQFILSSKKLLLSDSGFYLCAWSTGTGYGNTIYFGEGSWLTVV.

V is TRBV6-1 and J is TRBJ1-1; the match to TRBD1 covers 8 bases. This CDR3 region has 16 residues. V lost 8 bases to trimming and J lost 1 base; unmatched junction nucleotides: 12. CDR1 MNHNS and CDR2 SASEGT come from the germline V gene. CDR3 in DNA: TGTGCCAGCCAGGGGGCTCTAGGGACACGGAACACTGAAGCTTTCTTT. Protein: CASQGALGTRNTEAFF.

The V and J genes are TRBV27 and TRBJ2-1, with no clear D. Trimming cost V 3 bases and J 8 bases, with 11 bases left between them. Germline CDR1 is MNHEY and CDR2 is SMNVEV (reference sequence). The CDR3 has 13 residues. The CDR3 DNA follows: TGTGCCAGCAGTTTGCGGCGAAGGGATGAGCAGTTCTTC. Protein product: CASSLRRRDEQFF.

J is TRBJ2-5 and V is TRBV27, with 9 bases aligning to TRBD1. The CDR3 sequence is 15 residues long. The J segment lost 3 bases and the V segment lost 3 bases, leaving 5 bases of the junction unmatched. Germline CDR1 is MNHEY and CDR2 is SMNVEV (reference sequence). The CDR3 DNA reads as TGTGCCAGCAGTTTCCGCGGGACAGGGAAAGAGACCCAGTACTTC. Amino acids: CASSFRGTGKETQYF.

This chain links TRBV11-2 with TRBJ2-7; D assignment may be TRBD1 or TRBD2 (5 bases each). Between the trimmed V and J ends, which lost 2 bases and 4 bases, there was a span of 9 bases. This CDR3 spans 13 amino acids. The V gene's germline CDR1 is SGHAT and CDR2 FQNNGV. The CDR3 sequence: CASSLYEGYEQYF. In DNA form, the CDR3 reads TGTGCCAGCAGCTTATATGAGGGGTACGAGCAGTACTTC.

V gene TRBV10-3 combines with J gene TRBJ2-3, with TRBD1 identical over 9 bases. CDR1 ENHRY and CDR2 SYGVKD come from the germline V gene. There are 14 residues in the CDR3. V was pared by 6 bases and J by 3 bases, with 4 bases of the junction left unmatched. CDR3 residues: CAIRPGTGTDTQYF. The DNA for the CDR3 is TGTGCCATCAGGCCCGGGACAGGGACAGATACGCAGTATTTT.

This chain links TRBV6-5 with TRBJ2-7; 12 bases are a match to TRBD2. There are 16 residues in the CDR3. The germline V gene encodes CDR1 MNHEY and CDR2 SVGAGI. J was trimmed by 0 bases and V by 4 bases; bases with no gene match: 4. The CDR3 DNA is TGTGCCAGCAGTTCTAGACTAGCGGGGGCCTCCTACGAGCAGTACTTC. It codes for CASSSRLAGASYEQYF.

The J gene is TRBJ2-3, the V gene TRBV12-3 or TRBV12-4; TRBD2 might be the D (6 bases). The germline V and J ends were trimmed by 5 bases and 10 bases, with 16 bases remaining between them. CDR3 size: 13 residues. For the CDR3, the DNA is TGTGCCAGCAGTCCCGACCCTTGGGAGGCGCAGTATTTT. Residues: CASSPDPWEAQYF.

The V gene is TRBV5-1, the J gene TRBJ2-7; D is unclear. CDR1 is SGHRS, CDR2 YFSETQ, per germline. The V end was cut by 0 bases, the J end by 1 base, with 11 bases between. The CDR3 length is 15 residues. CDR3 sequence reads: CASSLGVSESYEQYF. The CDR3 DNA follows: TGCGCCAGCAGCTTGGGAGTCTCCGAGTCCTACGAGCAGTACTTC.

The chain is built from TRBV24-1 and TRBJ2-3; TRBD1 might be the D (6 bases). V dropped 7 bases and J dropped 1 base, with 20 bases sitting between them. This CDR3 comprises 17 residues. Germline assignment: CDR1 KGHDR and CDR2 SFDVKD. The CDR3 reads CATSDRTHRQGTDTQYF. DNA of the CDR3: TGTGCCACCAGCGACCGGACGCACCGACAGGGCACAGATACGCAGTATTTT.

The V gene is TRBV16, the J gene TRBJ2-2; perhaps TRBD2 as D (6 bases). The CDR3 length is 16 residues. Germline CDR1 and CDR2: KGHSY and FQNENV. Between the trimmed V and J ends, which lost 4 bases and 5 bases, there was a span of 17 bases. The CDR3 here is CASSPTLGLITGELFF. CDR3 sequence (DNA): TGTGCCAGCAGCCCTACCCTCGGACTAATTACCGGGGAGCTGTTTTTT. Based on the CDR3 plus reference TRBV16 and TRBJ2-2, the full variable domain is GEEVAQTPKHLVRGEGQKAKLYCAPIKGHSYVFWYQQVLKNEFKFLISFQNENVFDETGMPKERFSAKCLPNSPCSLEIQATKLEDSAVYFCASSPTLGLITGELFFGEGSRLTVL.

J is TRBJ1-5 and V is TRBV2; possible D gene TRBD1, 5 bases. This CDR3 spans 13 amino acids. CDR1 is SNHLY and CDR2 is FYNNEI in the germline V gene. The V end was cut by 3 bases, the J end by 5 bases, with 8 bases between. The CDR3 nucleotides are TGTGCCAGCAGTGATAGGGGCTATCAGCCCCAGCATTTT. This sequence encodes CASSDRGYQPQHF.

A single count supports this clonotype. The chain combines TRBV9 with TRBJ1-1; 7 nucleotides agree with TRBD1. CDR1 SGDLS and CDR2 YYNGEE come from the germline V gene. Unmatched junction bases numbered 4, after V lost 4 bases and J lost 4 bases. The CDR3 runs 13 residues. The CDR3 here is CASSRQGSTEAFF. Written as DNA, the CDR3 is TGTGCCAGCAGCAGACAGGGTAGCACTGAAGCTTTCTTT.

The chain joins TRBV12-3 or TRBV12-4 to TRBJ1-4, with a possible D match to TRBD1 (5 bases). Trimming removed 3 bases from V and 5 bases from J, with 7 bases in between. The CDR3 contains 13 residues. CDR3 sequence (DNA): TGTGCCAGCAGTTTTACAGGCAATGAAAAACTGTTTTTT. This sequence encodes CASSFTGNEKLFF.

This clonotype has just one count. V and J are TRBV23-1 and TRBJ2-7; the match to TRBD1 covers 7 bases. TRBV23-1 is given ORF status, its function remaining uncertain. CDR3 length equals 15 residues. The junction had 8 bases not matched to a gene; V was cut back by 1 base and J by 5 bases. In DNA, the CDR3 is TGCGCCAGCAGTCAATGGGAAGAAGGGGGCAACGAGCAGTACTTC. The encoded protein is CASSQWEEGGNEQYF.

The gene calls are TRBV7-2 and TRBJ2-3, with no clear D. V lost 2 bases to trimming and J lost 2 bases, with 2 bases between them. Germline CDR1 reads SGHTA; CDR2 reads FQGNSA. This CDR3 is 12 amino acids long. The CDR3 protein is CASSLPTDTQYF. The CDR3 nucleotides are TGTGCCAGCAGCTTACCCACAGATACGCAGTATTTT.

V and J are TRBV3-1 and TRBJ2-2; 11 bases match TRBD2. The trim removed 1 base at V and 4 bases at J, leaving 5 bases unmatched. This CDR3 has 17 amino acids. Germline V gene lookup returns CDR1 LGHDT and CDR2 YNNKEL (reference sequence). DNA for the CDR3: TGTGCCAGCAGCCAAGGACTAGCGGGAACAACCACCGGGGAGCTGTTTTTT. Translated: CASSQGLAGTTTGELFF.

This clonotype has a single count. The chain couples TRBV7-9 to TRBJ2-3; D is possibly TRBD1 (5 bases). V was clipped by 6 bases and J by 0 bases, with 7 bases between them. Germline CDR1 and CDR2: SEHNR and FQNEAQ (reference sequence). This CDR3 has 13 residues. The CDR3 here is CASRTASTDTQYF. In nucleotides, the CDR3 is TGTGCCAGCAGGACAGCTAGCACAGATACGCAGTATTTT.

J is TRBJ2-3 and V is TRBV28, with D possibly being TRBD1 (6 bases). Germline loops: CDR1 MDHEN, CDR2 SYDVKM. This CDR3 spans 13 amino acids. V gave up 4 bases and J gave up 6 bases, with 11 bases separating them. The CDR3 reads CASSSHREDTQYF. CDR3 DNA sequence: TGTGCCAGCAGTTCTCACAGGGAGGATACGCAGTATTTT.

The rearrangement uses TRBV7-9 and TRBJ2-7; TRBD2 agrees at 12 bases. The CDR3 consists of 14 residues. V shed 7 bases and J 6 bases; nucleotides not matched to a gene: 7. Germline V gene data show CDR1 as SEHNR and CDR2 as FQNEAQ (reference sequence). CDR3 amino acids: CASKRLAGASEQYF. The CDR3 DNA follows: TGTGCCAGCAAGCGACTAGCGGGAGCCAGCGAGCAGTACTTC.

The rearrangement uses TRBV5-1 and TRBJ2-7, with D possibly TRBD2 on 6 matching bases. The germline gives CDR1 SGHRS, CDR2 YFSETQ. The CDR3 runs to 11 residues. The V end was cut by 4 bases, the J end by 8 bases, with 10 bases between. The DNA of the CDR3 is TGCGCCAGCAGCGAGGAGGGACAGCAGTACTTC. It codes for CASSEEGQQYF.